Listed below are T cell receptor beta chains from one sample, sequenced in a study of CD8 T cells in Susac syndrome. TCRdb fed the immunoSEQ multiplex PCR reads into MiXCR, producing one record per CDR3 protein. The sample yields just over 150,000 distinct CDR3 sequences, 95% seen once. What was sequenced was CD8+ T cells from PBMCs. The origin of the receptors is a human donor with multiple sclerosis. The CDR3 runs from the conserved cysteine through the conserved F or W. A D gene is named only where the DNA matches it firmly. Not every row has a clone size; where given, it reads once, few, many or a size class.

CDR3 protein	CDR3 DNA	V gene	J gene	D gene	clone size
CSARDPGQGLNTEAFF	TGCAGTGCTAGAGATCCCGGACAGGGGCTGAACACTGAAGCTTTCTTT	TRBV20-1	TRBJ1-1	TRBD1	-
CASSRPGGVTEAFF	TGTGCCAGCAGCCGACCTGGCGGAGTCACTGAAGCTTTCTTT	TRBV4-2	TRBJ1-1	-	-
CASGLGYEQYF	TGTGCTAGTGGTTTGGGATACGAGCAGTACTTC	TRBV12-5	TRBJ2-7	-	-
CSARPSEGYEQYF	TGCAGTGCCCGGCCCTCAGAGGGTTACGAGCAGTACTTC	TRBV20-1	TRBJ2-7	-	-
CAWSVPETNEKLFF	TGTGCCTGGAGTGTACCCGAAACTAATGAAAAACTGTTTTTT	TRBV30	TRBJ1-4	-	-
CAWGQGRWADTQYF	TGTGCCTGGGGCCAGGGGAGGTGGGCAGATACGCAGTATTTT	TRBV30	TRBJ2-3	-	-
CASSLTLLGPHEQYF	TGTGCCAGCAGCTTGACTCTATTAGGGCCCCACGAGCAGTACTTC	TRBV13	TRBJ2-7	-	-
CSVTAGRDTGELFF	TGCAGCGTTACGGCAGGGAGGGACACCGGGGAGCTGTTTTTT	TRBV29-1	TRBJ2-2	TRBD2	-
CATSTDRGHQPQHF	TGTGCCACCAGCACCGACAGGGGTCATCAGCCCCAGCATTTT	TRBV15	TRBJ1-5	TRBD1	once
CAWTTGTGYGTEAFF	TGTGCCTGGACCACCGGGACAGGGTATGGGACTGAAGCTTTCTTT	TRBV30	TRBJ1-1	TRBD1	-
CASSNKKGAEDEQFF	TGTGCCAGCAGCAACAAAAAGGGGGCTGAAGATGAGCAGTTCTTC	TRBV7-9	TRBJ2-1	TRBD1	-
CASSAFLEDTQYF	TGTGCCAGCAGTGCCTTTCTAGAAGATACGCAGTATTTT	TRBV12-3/TRBV12-4	TRBJ2-3	-	-
CASSAGGSHEQYF	TGTGCCAGCAGCGCGGGGGGGTCCCACGAGCAGTACTTC	TRBV7-9	TRBJ2-7	TRBD2	-
CASSLGDRLGYTF	TGTGCCAGCAGCTTAGGGGATCGTTTGGGCTACACCTTC	TRBV7-9	TRBJ1-2	-	-
CASSEYGGGTEDTQYF	TGTGCCAGCAGTGAATACGGCGGGGGGACGGAGGATACGCAGTATTTT	TRBV2	TRBJ2-3	TRBD2	-
CASRITGALHNEQFF	TGTGCCAGCAGGATCACAGGGGCACTCCACAATGAGCAGTTCTTC	TRBV27	TRBJ2-1	TRBD1	-
CASSYQLASYEQYF	TGTGCCAGCAGCTATCAACTAGCTTCCTACGAGCAGTACTTC	TRBV7-9	TRBJ2-7	-	-
CASSLRIPSNQPQHF	TGTGCCAGCAGCTTGCGGATCCCGAGCAATCAGCCCCAGCATTTT	TRBV5-6	TRBJ1-5	-	-
CASSPDDREPKGETQYF	TGTGCCAGCTCCCCCGACGACAGGGAACCTAAGGGAGAGACCCAGTACTTC	TRBV18	TRBJ2-5	TRBD1	once
CATSRDRGGDTDTQYF	TGTGCCACCAGCAGAGATCGAGGGGGGGACACAGATACGCAGTATTTT	TRBV15	TRBJ2-3	-	-
CSVPGEDSYNEQFF	TGCAGTGTTCCGGGAGAGGACTCCTACAATGAGCAGTTCTTC	TRBV20-1	TRBJ2-1	-	-